Shown below are 26 T cell receptor beta chains from a single sample sequenced in a study of identifying expanded T cells in peripheral blood. The repertoire was sequenced with immunoSEQ multiplex PCR; TCRdb's copy has only in-frame clones and lacks some. This sample yields tens of thousands of clones, of which roughly 90% are seen a single time; 5.5% to 6% belongs to the top ten. The sequenced material came from blood. Every receptor here comes from a person between 18 and 70 years old in good health.

V usage is TRBV7-6 and J usage is TRBJ1-4, with D tentatively TRBD1 (5 bases). Trimming took off 5 bases at V and 3 bases at J, with 10 bases between the two ends. Germline V CDR1 and CDR2: SGHVS, FNYEAQ. This CDR3 region has 14 residues. The CDR3 bases are TGTGCCAGCAGCCAGGGTTCCCCTAATGAAAAACTGTTTTTT. It codes for CASSQGSPNEKLFF.

The chain uses TRBV19 and TRBJ1-5; 8 nucleotides line up with TRBD1. From germline, CDR1 is LNHDA and CDR2 SQIVND (reference sequence). This CDR3 contains 13 residues. The J segment lost 8 bases and the V segment lost 5 bases, leaving 5 bases of the junction unmatched. Written as DNA, the CDR3 is TGTGCCAGTAGTGAAATACAGGGGGAGCCCCAGCATTTT. Encoded protein: CASSEIQGEPQHF.

This clone was counted only a few times. The chain is built from TRBV2 and TRBJ1-2, with D maybe TRBD1 (5 bases). The CDR3 spans 14 residues. With 6 bases removed from V and 1 base from J, the gap between germline ends came to 12 bases. Germline lookup yields CDR1 SNHLY and CDR2 FYNNEI. For the CDR3, the DNA is TGTGCCAGCAGGAGGGACTCCTTTAACTATGGCTACACCTTC. Encoded protein: CASRRDSFNYGYTF.

The chain recombines TRBV13 with TRBJ2-1, with a tentative D call TRBD2 (5 bases). Trimming removed 0 bases at V and 2 bases at J, with 11 bases between. The CDR3 totals 16 residues. Germline assignment: CDR1 PRHDT and CDR2 FYEKMQ (reference sequence). The DNA for the CDR3 is TGTGCCAGCAGCTTAGGTTGGGCTAGCACCTACAATGAGCAGTTCTTC. Protein: CASSLGWASTYNEQFF.

The chain's CDR3 is CASSLGQGAFSAGELFF. CDR3 nucleotide sequence: TGTGCCAGTAGTCTAGGACAGGGGGCGTTTTCGGCCGGGGAGCTGTTTTTT. The V call is TRBV19, the J call TRBJ2-2; 11 nucleotides match TRBD1. Germline CDR1 LNHDA, CDR2 SQIVND (reference sequence). The CDR3 is 17 amino acids. V lost 5 bases to trimming and J lost 6 bases; unmatched junction nucleotides: 11.

Points on this clone: Other nucleotide sequences from this sample produce the same CDR3. The chain carries TRBV9 and TRBJ2-5; D might be TRBD1 (6 bases). CDR3 length equals 13 residues. Germline V gene lookup returns CDR1 SGDLS and CDR2 YYNGEE. The V end lost 0 bases, the J end lost 3 bases, and 6 bases lay between the germline ends. CDR3 in DNA: TGTGCCAGCAGCGTAGGGACAGAAGAGACCCAGTACTTC. Residues: CASSVGTEETQYF.

The chain links TRBV2 to TRBJ1-6; 7 bases match TRBD1. Germline values: CDR1 SNHLY, CDR2 FYNNEI. V was pared by 6 bases and J by 0 bases, with 5 bases of the junction left unmatched. This CDR3 comprises 16 residues. The CDR3 bases are TGTGCCAGCAGGGGCAGGGGGAGCTCCTATAATTCACCCCTCCACTTT. It translates to CASRGRGSSYNSPLHF.

This rearrangement joins TRBV7-6 to TRBJ1-1; D unclear. Germline CDR1 and CDR2: SGHVS and FNYEAQ. The V gene lost 4 bases and the J gene lost 1 base, with 10 bases spanning the gap. This CDR3 region has 14 residues. The chain's CDR3 is CASSWFPGNTEAFF. In nucleotides, the CDR3 is TGTGCCAGCAGCTGGTTTCCAGGGAACACTGAAGCTTTCTTT.

The gene calls are TRBV6-1 and TRBJ1-4; no clear D. The V gene's germline CDR1 is MNHNS and CDR2 SASEGT. Trimming pared 0 bases from V and 6 bases from J, leaving 11 bases between. The CDR3 runs 15 residues. Here the CDR3 DNA reads TGTGCCAGCAGTGAAGCCTCCAGCAGAGATGAAAAACTGTTTTTT. It is translated as CASSEASSRDEKLFF.

V is TRBV4-2 and J is TRBJ2-3; TRBD2 is a possible D gene (6 bases). Germline lookup yields CDR1 LGHNA and CDR2 YNFKEQ. The V gene lost 6 bases and the J gene lost 6 bases, with 7 bases spanning the gap. This CDR3 has 11 amino acids. CDR3 residues: CASRRGDTQYF. The CDR3 bases are TGTGCCAGCAGACGGGGGGATACGCAGTATTTT.

The rearrangement uses TRBV29-1 and TRBJ2-7; 8 positions agree with TRBD1. Germline CDR1 and CDR2: SQVTM and ANQGSEA. J was trimmed by 4 bases and V by 5 bases; bases with no gene match: 1. This CDR3 has 11 residues. CDR3 region: CSVRTGYEQYF. DNA of the CDR3: TGCAGCGTTAGGACAGGGTACGAGCAGTACTTC.

The rearrangement uses TRBV2 and TRBJ1-2; D gene uncertain. The CDR3 length is 11 residues. The germline V and J ends were trimmed by 7 bases and 2 bases, with 5 bases remaining between them. Germline V gene data show CDR1 as SNHLY and CDR2 as FYNNEI. CDR3 sequence (DNA): TGTGCCAGCACCAGGAACTATGGCTACACCTTC. As protein: CASTRNYGYTF.

The chain couples TRBV2 to TRBJ2-1, with a weak D call TRBD2 (5 bases). V was clipped by 6 bases and J by 2 bases, with 17 bases between them. Germline-derived CDR1 and CDR2 are SNHLY and FYNNEI. This CDR3 has 16 amino acids. This CDR3 is CASSAPPRAAYNEQFF. The CDR3 nucleotides read TGTGCCAGCAGCGCTCCCCCGCGAGCGGCCTACAATGAGCAGTTCTTC.

The chain joins TRBV7-2 to TRBJ1-2; no reliable D call. This CDR3 has 14 amino acids. Germline lookup yields CDR1 SGHTA and CDR2 FQGNSA. V was clipped by 1 base and J by 8 bases, with 14 bases between them. CDR3 nucleotide sequence: TGTGCCAGCAGCTTAGGACGGACGGATGAGGGCTACACCTTC. It specifies CASSLGRTDEGYTF. The variable domain in full, completed from reference TRBV7-2 and TRBJ1-2, reads GAGVSQSPSNKVTEKGKDVELRCDPISGHTALYWYRQSLGQGLEFLIYFQGNSAPDKSGLPSDRFSAERTGGSVSTLTIQRTQQEDSAVYLCASSLGRTDEGYTFGSGTRLTVV.

The chain links TRBV5-1 to TRBJ1-4; no reliable D call. Germline CDR1 and CDR2: SGHRS and YFSETQ. V was clipped by 3 bases and J by 0 bases, with 12 bases between them. The CDR3 is 16 amino acids. The CDR3: CASSSGQSTTNEKLFF. The DNA of the CDR3 is TGCGCCAGCAGCTCCGGGCAGTCAACAACTAATGAAAAACTGTTTTTT.

The chain recombines TRBV5-1 with TRBJ1-1; 7 bases agree with TRBD1. V shed 1 base and J 6 bases; nucleotides not matched to a gene: 9. The CDR3 has 15 residues. The V gene's germline CDR1 is SGHRS and CDR2 YFSETQ. CDR3 amino acids: CASSLIDRVEAEAFF. DNA of the CDR3: TGCGCCAGCAGCTTGATCGACAGGGTGGAGGCTGAAGCTTTCTTT.

The chain employs TRBV7-2 and TRBJ1-1; no reliable D call. CDR3 length: 12 amino acids. CDR1 and CDR2 (germline): SGHTA, FQGNSA. V lost 6 bases and J lost 1, with 6 bases in between. CDR3 nucleotide sequence: TGTGCCAGCAGTTACACGAACACTGAAGCTTTCTTT. It codes for CASSYTNTEAFF. The full variable domain, in which reference TRBV7-2 and TRBJ1-1 provide the parts outside the CDR3, is GAGVSQSPSNKVTEKGKDVELRCDPISGHTALYWYRQSLGQGLEFLIYFQGNSAPDKSGLPSDRFSAERTGGSVSTLTIQRTQQEDSAVYLCASSYTNTEAFFGQGTRLTVV.

This chain joins TRBV7-2 and TRBJ1-2, with 11 bases lining up with TRBD1. The CDR3 is made up of 13 amino acids. With 4 bases clipped from V and 7 bases from J, the junction kept 2 bases outside the gene matches. CDR1 is SGHTA and CDR2 is FQGNSA in the germline V gene. CDR3 sequence reads: CASSSGQGVGYTF. CDR3 sequence (DNA): TGTGCCAGCAGCTCGGGACAGGGGGTTGGCTACACCTTC.

CDR3 protein: CASSPRGDTGYTF. The CDR3 DNA reads as TGTGCCAGCTCGCCCCGGGGCGACACTGGCTACACCTTC. This chain connects TRBV18 to TRBJ1-2, with D possibly TRBD1 on 5 matching bases. CDR3 length equals 13 residues. In germline, CDR1 is KGHSH, CDR2 LQKENI. V lost 6 bases to trimming and J lost 7 bases, with 15 bases between them.

The chain links TRBV5-4 to TRBJ1-1; D ambiguous. In germline, CDR1 is SGHNT, CDR2 YYREEE (reference sequence). The CDR3 contains 13 residues. Trimming removed 4 bases at V and 1 base at J, with 8 bases between. The DNA for the CDR3 is TGTGCCAGCAGCAAGACTGGGAACACTGAAGCTTTCTTT. Amino acid sequence: CASSKTGNTEAFF.

The chain uses TRBV29-1 and TRBJ1-2, with D perhaps matching TRBD1 (5 bases). The CDR3 extends over 15 amino acids. From germline, CDR1 is SQVTM and CDR2 ANQGSEA. Trimming cost V 4 bases and J 4 bases, with 19 bases left between them. In DNA form, the CDR3 reads TGCAGCGTTGTACGGGAGGGGACGGGGAGCTATGGCTACACCTTC. Its translation is CSVVREGTGSYGYTF.

The chain couples TRBV5-4 to TRBJ2-6; D might be TRBD1 or TRBD2, each matching 5 bases. V was clipped by 4 bases and J by 1 base, with 15 bases between them. CDR3 length: 17 amino acids. Looked up from germline, CDR1 is SGHNT and CDR2 is YYREEE (reference sequence). The CDR3 sequence: CASSASGRSSGANVLTF. In nucleotides, the CDR3 is TGTGCCAGCAGCGCGTCGGGACGGTCGTCTGGGGCCAACGTCCTGACTTTC.

The chain recombines TRBV14 with TRBJ2-1; no clear D gene. The V gene lost 0 bases and the J gene lost 0 bases, with 9 bases spanning the gap. Germline assignment: CDR1 SGHDN and CDR2 FVKESK. The CDR3 is 16 amino acids. In DNA, the CDR3 is TGTGCCAGCAGCCAAGATTGGCGGAGCTCCTACAATGAGCAGTTCTTC. It encodes CASSQDWRSSYNEQFF.

The chain couples TRBV4-1 to TRBJ2-3, with a possible D match to TRBD1 (6 bases). Trimming removed 1 base from V and 3 bases from J, with 17 bases in between. Germline values: CDR1 MGHRA, CDR2 YSYEKL. This CDR3 has 17 amino acids. DNA of the CDR3: TGCGCCAGCAGCCAAGTCGCCAGACAGGCCGGTACAGATACGCAGTATTTT. Amino acids: CASSQVARQAGTDTQYF.

The chain recombines TRBV4-2 with TRBJ2-7; D gene unclear. The CDR3 totals 15 residues. From germline, CDR1 is LGHNA and CDR2 YNFKEQ. Between the trimmed V and J ends, which lost 0 bases and 6 bases, there was a span of 15 bases. The DNA for the CDR3 is TGTGCCAGCAGCCAAGAGAGTTTAGTTTCTCTCGAGCAGTACTTC. Translation gives CASSQESLVSLEQYF.

V is TRBV18 and J is TRBJ1-4; D not resolved. This CDR3 is built from 13 residues. Germline CDR1 KGHSH, CDR2 LQKENI. V was trimmed by 3 bases and J by 5 bases, leaving 7 bases between them. CDR3 in amino acids: CASSPRRNEKLFF. CDR3 nucleotide sequence: TGTGCCAGCTCACCGCGACGGAATGAAAAACTGTTTTTT.